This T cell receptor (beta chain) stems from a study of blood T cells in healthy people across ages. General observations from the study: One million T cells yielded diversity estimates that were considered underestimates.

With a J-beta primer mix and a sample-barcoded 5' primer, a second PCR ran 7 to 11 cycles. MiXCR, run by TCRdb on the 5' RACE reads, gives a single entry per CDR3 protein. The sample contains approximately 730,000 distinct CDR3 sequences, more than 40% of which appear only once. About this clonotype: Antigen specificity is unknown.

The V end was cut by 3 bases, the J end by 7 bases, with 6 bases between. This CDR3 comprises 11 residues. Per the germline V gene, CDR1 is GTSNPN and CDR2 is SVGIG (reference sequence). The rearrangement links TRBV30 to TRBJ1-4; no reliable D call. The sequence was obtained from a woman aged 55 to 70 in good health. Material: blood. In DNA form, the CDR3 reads TGTGCCTGGAGAAAGGTTGAAAAACTGTTTTTT. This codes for CAWRKVEKLFF.